What follows are 12 T cell receptor beta chains derived from one specimen sequenced in a study of beta chain features in type 1 diabetes. The investigators reverse transcribed all of the isolated RNA, so they sequenced expressed TCRB transcripts. Clones were read by immunoSEQ multiplex PCR, and TCRdb kept only the in-frame ones, dropping some. The table lists 140,000 or so clones, approximately 9.2% of them singletons. The sequencing sample was made of central memory CD4+ T cells from blood. The receptors shown here come from a man between 18 and 29 years old in good health.

This clone was seen a handful of times. The gene calls are TRBV6-1 and TRBJ2-7; 7 positions agree with TRBD1. The J segment lost 3 bases and the V segment lost 7 bases, leaving 6 bases of the junction unmatched. Germline CDR1 MNHNS, CDR2 SASEGT. This CDR3 is 13 amino acids long. CDR3 amino acids: CASTLTGNYEQYF. The CDR3 nucleotides read TGTGCCAGCACCCTGACAGGGAACTACGAGCAGTACTTC.

This clone was observed a handful of times. V usage is TRBV9 and J usage is TRBJ2-1, with D perhaps matching TRBD1 (5 bases). Germline loops: CDR1 SGDLS, CDR2 YYNGEE. V lost 0 bases and J 4 bases, leaving 11 bases between the germline ends. The CDR3 is made up of 15 amino acids. The CDR3 region is CASSVEGALYNEQFF. In DNA, the CDR3 is TGTGCCAGCAGCGTAGAAGGGGCCCTATACAATGAGCAGTTCTTC.

The V and J genes are TRBV9 and TRBJ2-7; TRBD1 is a possible D gene (6 bases). The V end lost 3 bases, the J end lost 5 bases, and 12 bases lay between the germline ends. From germline, CDR1 is SGDLS and CDR2 YYNGEE. CDR3 length equals 13 residues. The DNA of the CDR3 is TGTGCCAGCAGCGAACAGGGTGGTAACGAGCAGTACTTC. This gives the protein CASSEQGGNEQYF.

This sequence joins TRBV11-2 and TRBJ2-3, with TRBD2 as a possible D gene (7 bases). Germline CDR1 is SGHAT and CDR2 is FQNNGV. V was clipped by 3 bases and J by 6 bases, with 13 bases between them. There are 14 residues in the CDR3. The CDR3 loop is CASSLQGREDTQYF. CDR3 DNA sequence: TGTGCCAGCAGCTTGCAGGGGAGGGAGGATACGCAGTATTTT.

This clone was recorded a few times. The chain carries TRBV4-2 and TRBJ1-2; TRBD1 agrees at 7 bases. The CDR3 sequence is 13 residues long. The ends lost 7 bases at V and 1 base at J; junction bases unmatched: 3. Germline V CDR1 and CDR2: LGHNA, YNFKEQ. CDR3 amino acids: CASKGQNNYGYTF. The CDR3 nucleotides read TGTGCCAGCAAGGGACAGAATAACTATGGCTACACCTTC.

The chain recombines TRBV6-1 with TRBJ1-4; unclear D gene. The germline gives CDR1 MNHNS, CDR2 SASEGT. The CDR3 totals 14 residues. Trimming left V 5 bases short and J 6 bases short, with 13 bases between. CDR3 nucleotides: TGTGCCAGCAGTCGGGAATCGAGGGATGAAAAACTGTTTTTT. Amino acid sequence: CASSRESRDEKLFF.

The sample holds a few counts of this clone. The chain is built from TRBV7-9 and TRBJ1-6, with 8 positions matching TRBD1. The CDR3 sequence is 15 residues long. V was clipped by 5 bases and J by 6 bases; unmatched bases: 6. Germline lookup yields CDR1 SEHNR and CDR2 FQNEAQ (reference sequence). CDR3 bases: TGTGCCAGCAGCAAAACAGGGGGTTCTAATTCACCCCTCCACTTT. Encoded protein: CASSKTGGSNSPLHF.

This clone came up a few times. The chain uses TRBV5-6 and TRBJ1-2, with D unclear. Trimming took off 1 base at V and 4 bases at J, with 8 bases between the two ends. Germline V gene sequence: CDR1 SGHDT, CDR2 YYEEEE. This CDR3 region has 13 residues. The CDR3 DNA reads TGTGCCAGCAGCTTGTATGTCCTCTATGGCTACACCTTC. As protein: CASSLYVLYGYTF.

The table lists this clone with a few counts. The chain combines TRBV9 with TRBJ2-2; D unclear. The V gene lost 2 bases and the J gene lost 5 bases, with 16 bases spanning the gap. CDR1 is SGDLS, CDR2 YYNGEE, per germline. CDR3 length: 16 residues. The CDR3 DNA sequence: TGTGCCAGCAGCGTTGAGGCTGGCTCGACGACCGGGGAGCTGTTTTTT. It yields the protein CASSVEAGSTTGELFF.

This clone appeared many times. The chain links TRBV30 to TRBJ1-2; 7 bases match TRBD1. Per the germline V gene, CDR1 is GTSNPN and CDR2 is SVGIG (reference sequence). The junction had 13 bases not matched to a gene; V was cut back by 7 bases and J by 8 bases. The CDR3 sequence is 13 residues long. The CDR3 is CASRTDRPFGYTF. In DNA, the CDR3 is TGTGCCTCAAGAACGGACAGGCCTTTCGGCTACACCTTC.

The chain couples TRBV11-2 to TRBJ2-5; the match to TRBD2 covers 8 bases. Germline values: CDR1 SGHAT, CDR2 FQNNGV. The CDR3 extends over 18 amino acids. V lost 1 base, J lost 4 bases, and 14 bases stayed unmatched. The CDR3 nucleotides read TGTGCCAGCAGCTTAGGACGTGTCGGGGGGGCCTTAGGAGAGACCCAGTACTTC. This translates into CASSLGRVGGALGETQYF.

The chain is built from TRBV19 and TRBJ1-1, with no clear D. V was cut by 6 bases and J by 1 base, with 12 bases left in between. Germline CDR1 is LNHDA and CDR2 is SQIVND (reference sequence). The CDR3 is 14 residues long. This CDR3 is CASRVTQRNTEAFF. For the CDR3, the DNA is TGTGCCAGTAGAGTGACACAGAGGAACACTGAAGCTTTCTTT.